The 19 T cell receptor beta chains listed next were all sequenced from one sample in a study of cytomegalovirus exposure and HLA in healthy donors. The PCR was carried out with 60 Vbeta primers and 13 Jbeta primers. Clones were sequenced by immunoSEQ multiplex PCR, and TCRdb holds only the in-frame ones, with some missing. The table includes 150,000 or so clones, roughly 73% detected once. The sample taken for sequencing was PBMCs. The receptors here all came from a woman aged 18-29 years in good health and CMV-seronegative.

CDR3 sequence: CASSPAEGLEDEQFF. The CDR3 DNA is TGCGCCAGCAGCCCTGCCGAGGGCCTGGAGGATGAGCAGTTCTTC. The rearrangement links TRBV5-1 to TRBJ2-1, with a possible D match to TRBD2 (5 bases). The CDR3 contains 15 residues. Germline V lookup: CDR1 SGHRS, CDR2 YFSETQ. The germline V and J ends were trimmed by 4 bases and 8 bases, with 19 bases remaining between them.

The V gene is TRBV19, the J gene TRBJ2-2; 7 nucleotides align to TRBD1. The CDR3 length is 14 residues. CDR1 is LNHDA, CDR2 SQIVND, per germline (reference sequence). Unmatched junction bases numbered 4, after V lost 5 bases and J lost 4 bases. CDR3 sequence reads: CASSQGVITGELFF. CDR3 coding DNA: TGTGCCAGTAGTCAGGGGGTAATCACCGGGGAGCTGTTTTTT.

V usage is TRBV5-1 and J usage is TRBJ2-1, with 9 bases matching TRBD2. The germline V gene has CDR1 SGHRS and CDR2 YFSETQ. This CDR3 has 15 residues. V trimming: 2 bases; J trimming: 7 bases; junction bases outside the gene matches: 7. The CDR3 sequence: CASSFVAGVRNEQFF. CDR3 coding DNA: TGCGCCAGCAGCTTTGTAGCGGGAGTACGAAATGAGCAGTTCTTC.

The CDR3 loop is CTSSQDPLPTVETQYF. In nucleotides, the CDR3 is TGCACCAGCAGCCAAGACCCACTTCCCACGGTAGAGACCCAGTACTTC. The gene calls are TRBV1 and TRBJ2-5; the table assigns TRBD2, which was not confirmed against the DNA. TRBV1 is flagged as a pseudogene. The length of the CDR3 is 16 residues.

The V gene is TRBV18, the J gene TRBJ2-1, with a possible D match to TRBD1 (6 bases). The V and J ends lost 3 bases and 0 bases respectively, with 9 bases between them. This CDR3 has 15 residues. Germline-derived CDR1 and CDR2 are KGHSH and LQKENI. The CDR3 nucleotides are TGTGCCAGCTCACCGGACAGAAGCTCCTACAATGAGCAGTTCTTC. This sequence encodes CASSPDRSSYNEQFF. Supplemented by reference TRBV18 and TRBJ2-1, the full variable domain reads NAGVMQNPRHLVRRRGQEARLRCSPMKGHSHVYWYRQLPEEGLKFMVYLQKENIIDESGMPKERFSAEFPKEGPSILRIQQVVRGDSAAYFCASSPDRSSYNEQFFGPGTRLTVL.

With regard to this clone: This same CDR3 is encoded by further DNA sequences in the sample. V and J are TRBV6-5 and TRBJ1-1; no clear D gene. Between the trimmed V and J ends, which lost 2 bases and 1 base, there was a span of 8 bases. The CDR3 length is 14 residues. CDR1 is MNHEY, CDR2 SVGAGI, per germline. The CDR3 bases are TGTGCCAGCAGTTACGGTCGGGGGAACACTGAAGCTTTCTTT. Translated: CASSYGRGNTEAFF.

The rearrangement joins TRBV2 to TRBJ2-1, with D maybe TRBD1 (5 bases). The CDR3 extends over 13 amino acids. Germline V gene lookup returns CDR1 SNHLY and CDR2 FYNNEI. Trimming cost V 7 bases and J 4 bases, with 11 bases left between them. DNA for the CDR3: TGTGCCAGCACTAATGACAGATACAATGAGCAGTTCTTC. Translating gives CASTNDRYNEQFF.

This chain joins TRBV19 and TRBJ1-5, with 8 bases identical to TRBD1. CDR3 length: 14 amino acids. From germline, CDR1 is LNHDA and CDR2 SQIVND (reference sequence). V trimming: 6 bases; J trimming: 3 bases; junction bases outside the gene matches: 4. CDR3 amino acids: CASSWDRLNQPQHF. The CDR3 DNA reads as TGTGCCAGTAGCTGGGACAGGCTCAATCAGCCCCAGCATTTT.

The table lists this clone with a few counts. The chain recombines TRBV6-6 with TRBJ2-7; 10 bases line up with TRBD1. This CDR3 spans 12 amino acids. Germline V CDR1 and CDR2: MNHNY, SVGAGI (reference sequence). Germline trimming cut 2 bases from V and 13 bases from J; bases unmatched to any gene: 5. The CDR3 DNA sequence: TGTGCCAGCAGTTACGACGGGACAGGGGACTACGTC. Its protein is CASSYDGTGDYV.

The rearrangement links TRBV11-2 to TRBJ2-7; tentatively, D is TRBD1 (5 bases). Trimming pared 1 base from V and 8 bases from J, leaving 9 bases between. The CDR3 is 12 amino acids. Germline CDR1 is SGHAT and CDR2 is FQNNGV. The DNA for the CDR3 is TGTGCCAGCAGCTTAGTCTCAGGGAAGCAGTACGTC. As protein: CASSLVSGKQYV.

This clone showed up just a few times. The CDR3 coding sequence is TGTGCCTGGACTCACAGGGCGTACACTGAAGCTTTCTTT. Its translation is CAWTHRAYTEAFF. The J gene is TRBJ1-1, the V gene TRBV30; D perhaps matches TRBD1 (6 bases). With 4 bases removed from V and 3 bases from J, the gap between germline ends came to 12 bases. The CDR3 length is 13 residues. CDR1 and CDR2 from the germline V gene are GTSNPN and SVGIG (reference sequence).

This clone has only a few counts. The genes are TRBV10-3 and TRBJ1-2; D unclear. V lost 0 bases and J lost 5, with 10 bases in between. The germline CDR1 and CDR2 sequences are ENHRY and SYGVKD. The CDR3 loop spans 14 amino acids. Here the CDR3 reads CAISESNQVYGYTF. CDR3 nucleotides: TGTGCCATCAGTGAGTCGAATCAGGTTTATGGCTACACCTTC.

The chain's CDR3 is CASSLAVQISNEKLFF. In DNA, the CDR3 is TGTGCCAGCAGCTTGGCCGTACAGATATCAAATGAAAAACTGTTTTTT. This chain connects TRBV5-6 to TRBJ1-4; D remains ambiguous. CDR3 length: 16 residues. Between the trimmed V and J ends, which lost 0 bases and 5 bases, there was a span of 14 bases. Germline V gene data show CDR1 as SGHDT and CDR2 as YYEEEE. Full variable domain (outside the CDR3, taken from reference TRBV5-6 and TRBJ1-4): DAGVTQSPTHLIKTRGQQVTLRCSPKSGHDTVSWYQQALGQGPQFIFQYYEEEERQRGNFPDRFSGHQFPNYSSELNVNALLLGDSALYLCASSLAVQISNEKLFFGSGTQLSVL.

This rearrangement joins TRBV19 to TRBJ2-3; D is perhaps TRBD1 (6 bases). Trimming took off 5 bases at V and 3 bases at J, with 21 bases between the two ends. Per germline, CDR1 LNHDA and CDR2 SQIVND (reference sequence). This CDR3 spans 17 amino acids. CDR3 nucleotide sequence: TGTGCCAGTAGTCCGCTGACAGGCGTCTTGGGAACAGATACGCAGTATTTT. It yields the protein CASSPLTGVLGTDTQYF.

The chain employs TRBV9 and TRBJ2-3, with TRBD2 as a possible D gene (5 bases). Germline V gives CDR1 SGDLS, CDR2 YYNGEE. V lost 4 bases and J lost 2, with 14 bases in between. This CDR3 contains 15 residues. CDR3 nucleotide sequence: TGTGCCAGCAGCCGAACGAGGGTTCACACAGATACGCAGTATTTT. This encodes CASSRTRVHTDTQYF.

The J gene is TRBJ1-5, the V gene TRBV10-3; TRBD1 agrees at 7 bases. Per germline, CDR1 ENHRY and CDR2 SYGVKD. V lost 3 bases, J lost 1 base, and 0 bases stayed unmatched. This CDR3 is 14 amino acids long. CDR3 sequence: CAISEQGSNQPQHF. DNA of the CDR3: TGTGCCATCAGTGAACAGGGGAGCAATCAGCCCCAGCATTTT.

The chain joins TRBV5-8 to TRBJ1-5; a possible D gene is TRBD1 (5 bases). V was shortened by 6 bases and J by 1 base, with 17 bases between the two germline ends. The length of the CDR3 is 16 residues. Germline V gene sequence: CDR1 SGHTS, CDR2 YDEGEE. DNA of the CDR3: TGTGCCAGCACCCAATGGAGGGGCCAGAGCAATCAGCCCCAGCATTTT. Translated, it gives CASTQWRGQSNQPQHF.

This clone was seen more than once but under ten times. This rearrangement joins TRBV5-1 to TRBJ2-3, with 9 nucleotides matching TRBD2. CDR1 and CDR2 (germline): SGHRS, YFSETQ. The ends lost 4 bases at V and 0 bases at J; junction bases unmatched: 3. The CDR3 runs 15 residues. CDR3 bases: TGCGCCAGCAGCCTAGCGGGACCGAGCACAGATACGCAGTATTTT. Its protein product is CASSLAGPSTDTQYF.

This chain uses TRBV19 with TRBJ1-1, with 7 bases that match TRBD1. With V trimmed by 2 bases and J by 7 bases, 7 bases remained unmatched. The CDR3 length is 14 residues. Germline V CDR1 and CDR2: LNHDA, SQIVND (reference sequence). DNA for the CDR3: TGTGCCAGTAGTATAACTACCACAGGGGATGAAGCTTTCTTT. Amino acid sequence: CASSITTTGDEAFF.